The 28 T cell receptor beta chains listed next were all sequenced from one sample in a study of molecular identifiers for immune sequencing clone quantification. TCRdb reprocessed the PCR reads with MiXCR, giving one entry per CDR3 protein. The sample has over 300,000 distinct CDR3 sequences, under 25% seen once; the top ten hold 0.65% to 0.75%. Sequenced: naive CD8+ T cells from blood, with Jurkat cell RNA spiked in. Subset specified: FACS-sorted CD8+CD4-CCR7+CD45RA+ naive T cells. The receptors here all came from a human donor in good health. Some libraries in this study had Jurkat cell RNA spiked in.

The genes are TRBV11-2 and TRBJ1-6; D remains ambiguous. CDR1 is SGHAT and CDR2 is FQNNGV in the germline V gene. Trimming stripped 2 bases from V and 8 bases from J, with 4 bases between. The CDR3 is made up of 12 amino acids. Here the CDR3 DNA reads TGTGCCAGCAGCTTAAGGGATTCACCCCTCCACTTT. The encoded protein is CASSLRDSPLHF.

This chain uses TRBV4-3 with TRBJ2-3, with 7 bases aligning to TRBD1. The CDR3 is 17 amino acids. The V gene's germline CDR1 is LGHNA and CDR2 YSLEER. V dropped 1 base and J dropped 0; count of bases not matched to a gene: 7. The CDR3 region has the DNA TGCGCCAGCAGCCAAGGGGGGACAGAGACTAGCACAGATACGCAGTATTTT. Its protein is CASSQGGTETSTDTQYF.

The table lists this clonotype with many counts. The chain uses TRBV9 and TRBJ2-5; D remains ambiguous. The CDR3 totals 15 residues. Germline V gene sequence: CDR1 SGDLS, CDR2 YYNGEE. With 0 bases removed from V and 4 bases from J, the gap between germline ends came to 13 bases. CDR3 coding DNA: TGTGCCAGCAGCGTAGCCCTGTCCCTTGGAGAGACCCAGTACTTC. Its protein product is CASSVALSLGETQYF.

A word on this clonotype: At one of its ends the junction is not consistent with the germline gene, which may arise from a read error. This chain connects TRBV28 to TRBJ2-3; a possible D gene is TRBD2 (6 bases). This CDR3 is built from 16 residues. Germline assignment: CDR1 MDHEN and CDR2 SYDVKM. CDR3 nucleotide sequence: TGTGCCAGTGTTGGACTAATGGGGGTGAGTACAGATACGCGGTATTTT. The encoded protein is CASVGLMGVSTDTRYF.

This clonotype was detected a few times. The V gene is TRBV7-9, the J gene TRBJ2-3, with TRBD2 identical over 7 bases. Germline trimming cut 5 bases from V and 2 bases from J; bases unmatched to any gene: 7. Germline V gene data show CDR1 as SEHNR and CDR2 as FQNEAQ (reference sequence). The CDR3 contains 15 residues. In DNA, the CDR3 is TGTGCCAGCAGCCAAGCGGGAATTTACACAGATACGCAGTATTTT. It is translated as CASSQAGIYTDTQYF.

CDR3 DNA: TGTGCCAGCAACTACAGGGGTACGGGCGTCGGGGAGCTGTTTTTT. Translated, it gives CASNYRGTGVGELFF. J is TRBJ2-2 and V is TRBV6-2 or TRBV6-3; TRBD1 agrees at 7 bases. This CDR3 region has 15 residues. The J segment lost 7 bases and the V segment lost 7 bases, leaving 12 bases of the junction unmatched. Germline-derived CDR1 and CDR2 are MNHEY and SVGEGT.

This clonotype was recorded at least ten times. The chain joins TRBV7-9 to TRBJ1-4; 8 bases are shared with TRBD1. Germline loops: CDR1 SEHNR, CDR2 FQNEAQ (reference sequence). The CDR3 contains 14 residues. Unmatched junction bases numbered 6, after V lost 4 bases and J lost 8 bases. The CDR3 sequence is CASSSTGGNEKLFF. CDR3 nucleotide sequence: TGTGCCAGCAGCTCTACAGGGGGTAACGAAAAACTGTTTTTT.

This clonotype has just a few counts. The CDR3 DNA is TGTGCCAGCAGCGACGGAGGCTCCTACGAGCAGTACTTC. Its protein is CASSDGGSYEQYF. The chain joins TRBV11-3 to TRBJ2-7, with D perhaps matching TRBD2 (5 bases). Looked up from germline, CDR1 is SGHNT and CDR2 is YENEEA. The V gene lost 5 bases and the J gene lost 0 bases, with 8 bases spanning the gap. The CDR3 consists of 13 residues.

The chain links TRBV12-3 or TRBV12-4 to TRBJ2-7, with 7 bases fitting TRBD1. The CDR3 is made up of 13 amino acids. V lost 7 bases and J lost 4; bases outside the gene matches: 7. CDR3 residues: CASTNTGQYEQYF. Written as DNA, the CDR3 is TGTGCCAGCACAAACACGGGACAGTACGAGCAGTACTTC.

The CDR3 is CASRQGSGLPQYF. Written as DNA, the CDR3 is TGTGCCAGCAGACAGGGGAGCGGATTGCCCCAGTACTTC. V usage is TRBV6-5 and J usage is TRBJ2-5, with 7 bases lining up with TRBD1. This CDR3 comprises 13 residues. V lost 6 bases to trimming and J lost 9 bases; unmatched junction nucleotides: 10. In germline, CDR1 is MNHEY, CDR2 SVGAGI.

The chain carries TRBV28 and TRBJ2-3; no firm D call. The V end was cut by 3 bases, the J end by 4 bases, with 11 bases between. This CDR3 spans 14 amino acids. The germline gives CDR1 MDHEN, CDR2 SYDVKM. This CDR3 is CASSLVGKPDTQYF. For the CDR3, the DNA is TGTGCCAGCAGTTTGGTAGGGAAGCCAGATACGCAGTATTTT. Filled out from reference TRBV28 and TRBJ2-3, the complete variable domain reads DVKVTQSSRYLVKRTGEKVFLECVQDMDHENMFWYRQDPGLGLRLIYFSYDVKMKEKGDIPEGYSVSREKKERFSLILESASTNQTSMYLCASSLVGKPDTQYFGPGTRLTVL.

The chain couples TRBV20-1 to TRBJ2-7, with TRBD2 as a possible D gene (6 bases). V was cut by 5 bases and J by 1 base, with 9 bases left in between. Germline CDR1 and CDR2: DFQATT and SNEGSKA (reference sequence). The CDR3 is 12 residues long. This CDR3 is CSAGRGSYEQYF. The CDR3, as DNA: TGCAGTGCTGGGCGGGGATCCTACGAGCAGTACTTC.

This clonotype was seen at least ten times. The V and J genes are TRBV5-1 and TRBJ2-3, with 7 bases identical to TRBD2. The CDR3 runs to 13 residues. V lost 2 bases, J lost 6 bases, and 3 bases stayed unmatched. Germline loops: CDR1 SGHRS, CDR2 YFSETQ. The CDR3 nucleotides read TGCGCCAGCAGCTTTTATAGCGGGGATACGCAGTATTTT. Translation gives CASSFYSGDTQYF.

In its sample, this clonotype was seen many times. The chain has TRBV6-5 and TRBJ1-1, with a weak D call TRBD1 (6 bases). Trimming took off 2 bases at V and 4 bases at J, with 11 bases between the two ends. CDR3 length equals 14 residues. Germline CDR1 MNHEY, CDR2 SVGAGI. In DNA, the CDR3 is TGTGCCAGCAGTTACGACCCGGGGGCCACTGAAGCTTTCTTT. The encoded protein is CASSYDPGATEAFF.

This clonotype was picked up many times. The DNA for the CDR3 is TGTGCCAGCAGCTTGGGCGGGGGGACTGAAGCTTTCTTT. Translation: CASSLGGGTEAFF. The V and J genes are TRBV7-9 and TRBJ1-1, with D possibly being TRBD1 (5 bases). The CDR3 covers 13 residues. The V and J ends lost 3 bases and 5 bases respectively, with 10 bases between them. Germline CDR1 is SEHNR and CDR2 is FQNEAQ (reference sequence).

In its sample, this clonotype was seen a few times. The chain combines TRBV12-3 or TRBV12-4 with TRBJ2-7; tentatively, D is TRBD1 or TRBD2 (5 bases each). The CDR3 totals 15 residues. V was shortened by 7 bases and J by 5 bases, with 21 bases between the two germline ends. The CDR3 region is CASTIGTGPSNEQYF. The CDR3 DNA reads as TGTGCCAGCACCATAGGGACGGGTCCGTCCAACGAGCAGTACTTC.

This clonotype was counted a single time. A read error may explain this, as a much larger clone is one base away. The chain links TRBV20-1 to TRBJ2-7, with 8 bases that match TRBD1. J gave up 5 bases and V 2 bases, and 5 bases lay outside the gene matches. Germline loops: CDR1 DFQATT, CDR2 SNEGSKA (reference sequence). The CDR3 sequence is 13 residues long. The CDR3 here is CSARLTGGHEQYF. In DNA, the CDR3 is TGCAGTGCTAGACTAACAGGGGGGCACGAGCAGTACTTC.

Of note for this clonotype: Possible read error: a much larger clone is one base away. V is TRBV9 and J is TRBJ1-2, with D maybe TRBD1 (5 bases). The CDR3 extends over 14 amino acids. CDR1 and CDR2 (germline): SGDLS, YYNGEE. Trimming stripped 5 bases from V and 7 bases from J, with 18 bases between. This CDR3 is CASRSGLPHCGYTF. In nucleotides, the CDR3 is TGTGCCAGCAGATCGGGACTGCCCCACTGTGGCTACACCTTC.

On this clonotype itself: A much larger clone differs by one base, so this may be a read error. The rearrangement joins TRBV7-9 to TRBJ2-7; 11 bases match TRBD1. CDR3 length: 16 residues. Looked up from germline, CDR1 is SEHNR and CDR2 is FQNEAQ (reference sequence). CDR3 DNA sequence: TGTGCCAGCAGCTTTCCGGGACAGGGGGGACGCCGGGAGCAGTGCTTC. Translation gives CASSFPGQGGRREQCF.

This chain uses TRBV27 with TRBJ1-1; D remains ambiguous. The length of the CDR3 is 13 residues. V shed 1 base and J shed 2 bases, with 5 bases lying between them. The germline V gene has CDR1 MNHEY and CDR2 SMNVEV (reference sequence). The chain's CDR3 is CASSLWPNTEAFF. The CDR3 region has the DNA TGTGCCAGCAGTTTATGGCCAAACACTGAAGCTTTCTTT.

The chain carries TRBV28 and TRBJ2-7; no clear D gene. V was shortened by 9 bases and J by 5 bases, with 8 bases between the two germline ends. CDR3 length equals 10 residues. The germline gives CDR1 MDHEN, CDR2 SYDVKM. The CDR3, as DNA: TGTGCCAGTACTGAGAACGAGCAGTACTTC. This codes for CASTENEQYF.

This clonotype appeared a few times. This CDR3 reads CASSILQSELTEAFF. As DNA, the CDR3 is TGCGCCAGCAGCATTCTACAGAGTGAGTTGACTGAAGCTTTCTTT. The rearrangement uses TRBV4-1 and TRBJ1-1; no clear D. Between the trimmed V and J ends, which lost 5 bases and 5 bases, there was a span of 18 bases. CDR3 length: 15 residues. Germline loops: CDR1 MGHRA, CDR2 YSYEKL.

This clonotype was counted many times. The chain has TRBV27 and TRBJ2-1; no clear D gene. Germline V gives CDR1 MNHEY, CDR2 SMNVEV (reference sequence). V was shortened by 7 bases and J by 6 bases, with 10 bases between the two germline ends. The CDR3 contains 12 residues. The CDR3 here is CASKRTFNEQFF. The CDR3 bases are TGTGCCAGCAAGCGAACATTCAATGAGCAGTTCTTC.

Worth noting for this clonotype: A much larger clone lies one base from this, so it may be a read error. The V gene is TRBV6-5, the J gene TRBJ2-7; no firm D call. V lost 4 bases to trimming and J lost 3 bases, with 10 bases between them. Germline values: CDR1 MNHEY, CDR2 SVGAGI. This CDR3 is 13 amino acids long. The chain's CDR3 is CASSSLRCYEQYF. CDR3 nucleotide sequence: TGTGCCAGCAGTTCCTTGAGGTGCTACGAGCAGTACTTC.

Details on this clonotype: With a much larger clone just one base away, this may be a read error. This chain connects TRBV27 to TRBJ2-7, with no clear D. The CDR3 totals 14 residues. The germline V gene encodes CDR1 MNHEY and CDR2 SMNVEV (reference sequence). The CDR3 coding sequence is TGTGCCAGCAGTTACGGATCCAGCTCCTACGAGCGGTACTTC. This encodes CASSYGSSSYERYF.

This clonotype has a count of ten or more. The chain couples TRBV7-9 to TRBJ2-7; the D gene is possibly TRBD1 (6 bases). The germline V gene encodes CDR1 SEHNR and CDR2 FQNEAQ (reference sequence). The CDR3 spans 15 residues. V was trimmed by 5 bases and J by 1 base, leaving 15 bases between them. CDR3 sequence: CASSVSPTGSYEQYF. The DNA of the CDR3 is TGTGCCAGCAGCGTAAGCCCGACAGGATCCTACGAGCAGTACTTC.

Of note for this clonotype: A read error may explain this, as a much larger clone is one base away. Here the CDR3 reads CASSHGVAAEPQYF. DNA of the CDR3: TGTGCCAGCAGCCACGGGGTAGCAGCAGAGCCCCAGTACTTC. The chain has TRBV7-9 and TRBJ2-5; D may be TRBD2 (5 bases). The CDR3 loop spans 14 amino acids. In germline, CDR1 is SEHNR, CDR2 FQNEAQ (reference sequence).

This clonotype was detected many times. The rearrangement uses TRBV28 and TRBJ2-5; D remains ambiguous. Trimming pared 2 bases from V and 0 bases from J, leaving 10 bases between. Looked up from germline, CDR1 is MDHEN and CDR2 is SYDVKM. This CDR3 has 15 amino acids. CDR3 in DNA: TGTGCCAGCAGTTTAGGTGCAGAGTACCAAGAGACCCAGTACTTC. Translation: CASSLGAEYQETQYF.